This TCR beta chain was retrieved from a study of T cell changes during pregnancy in multiple sclerosis. In this sample, this clone turned up once. Repertoires were generated with immunoSEQ multiplex PCR, while TCRdb's copy carries only in-frame clones and drops some. Counted here are about 75,000 clones, 89% occurring once; the ten biggest clones make up 0.9%. Germline V gene lookup returns CDR1 MNHEY and CDR2 SVGAGI. The CDR3 contains 12 residues. Trimming took 2 bases from V and 6 from J, leaving 7 bases between them. The chain links TRBV6-5 to TRBJ1-2; tentative D call: TRBD1 (6 bases). Specimen: peripheral blood, collected in the first trimester of pregnancy. This TCR was sampled from a female donor in good health, enrolled as a control in a pregnancy study. CDR3 DNA: TGTGCCAGCAGTTACAACAGGGATGGCTACACCTTC. It yields the protein CASSYNRDGYTF.